There are many counts of the clone carrying this T cell receptor beta chain. Its antigen is unknown. This specimen comes from a study of glioma-infiltrating T cells. Findings and limits, study-wide: Very few CDR3 sequences were shared between tissue and blood.

The CDR3 runs 15 residues. Germline V CDR1 and CDR2: SGHTA, FQGNSA. V was shortened by 4 bases and J by 5 bases, with 15 bases between the two germline ends. Using RNA template, CDR3s of TCR alpha and beta were amplified with iRepertoire arm-PCR. One-step reverse transcription and amplification started from around 100-400 ng of tissue mRNA or PBMC total RNA. TCRdb re-called the multiplex PCR reads with MiXCR, one entry per CDR3 protein. The table records roughly 100,000 distinct CDR3 sequences, 25% to 35% of them present only once. The chain recombines TRBV7-2 with TRBJ1-5; D is perhaps TRBD1 (6 bases). This sequence originates from a human donor with low-grade glioma or glioblastoma, undergoing nonglioma brain surgery, or in good health (not recorded which). Sequencing was performed on glioma tissue, nonneoplastic brain tissue, or PBMCs (not recorded which). CDR3 coding DNA: TGTGCCAGCAGCTCGGGACAAGTGTCGGATCAGCCCCAGCATTTT. It yields the protein CASSSGQVSDQPQHF.